This TCR beta chain was observed in a study of shared clonotypes between healthy human individuals. CDR1 is GTSNPN and CDR2 is SVGIG in the germline V gene (reference sequence). The CDR3 has 15 amino acids. J lost 5 bases, V lost 3 bases, and 7 bases had no gene match. From CD4+ cells came CD45RA+ naive and CD45RA-negative memory subsets. The table came from immunoSEQ multiplex PCR; TCRdb's copy has only in-frame clones and leaves some out. In the table there are hundreds of thousands of clones, almost 97% of which are singletons. The chain carries TRBV30 and TRBJ2-2, with TRBD2 matching 9 bases. What was sequenced was naive CD4+ T cells sorted from blood. Subset defined: CD45RA+ positively selected. The TCR comes from a woman in her twenties or thirties in good health. Here the CDR3 reads CAWRAASGITGELFF. DNA of the CDR3: TGTGCCTGGAGGGCGGCTAGCGGGATAACCGGGGAGCTGTTTTTT. The full variable domain, its missing parts supplied by reference TRBV30 and TRBJ2-2, is SQTIHQWPATLVQPVGSPLSLECTVEGTSNPNLYWYRQAAGRGLQLLFYSVGIGQISSEVPQNLSASRPQDRQFILSSKKLLLSDSGFYLCAWRAASGITGELFFGEGSRLTVL.